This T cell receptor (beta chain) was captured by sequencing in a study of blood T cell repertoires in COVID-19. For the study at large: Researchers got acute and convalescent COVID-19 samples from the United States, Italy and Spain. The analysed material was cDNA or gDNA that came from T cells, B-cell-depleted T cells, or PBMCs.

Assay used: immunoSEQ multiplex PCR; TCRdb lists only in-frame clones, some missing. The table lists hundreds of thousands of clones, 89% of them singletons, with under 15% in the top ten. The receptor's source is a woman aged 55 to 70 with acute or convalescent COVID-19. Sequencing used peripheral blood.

The CDR3: CASSRGRDRIDEQYF. CDR3 in DNA: TGTGCCAGCAGTCGTGGCCGGGACAGGATCGACGAGCAGTACTTC. The V and J genes are TRBV6-2 or TRBV6-3 and TRBJ2-7; 8 bases align to TRBD1. Germline CDR1 is MNHEY and CDR2 is SVGEGT. V dropped 5 bases and J dropped 5; count of bases not matched to a gene: 11. This CDR3 is built from 15 residues.